This T cell receptor (beta chain) is drawn from a study of CD8+ T cells in alopecia areata. Across the study: Treated patients were dosed with oral tofacitinib, taking 5 to 10 mg twice daily. A 6-month period off drug followed tofacitinib, which lasted 6 to 18 months. Findings and caveats of the study: Besides other cells, scalp samples also yield sequences of resident alphabeta T cells from normal skin.

Sequencing relied on a cDNA template that was reverse transcribed from extracted RNA. The protocol was immunoSEQ multiplex PCR, while the TCRdb copy is restricted to in-frame clones and leaves out a portion. The sample has almost 250,000 clones, 67% seen once. As part of sample collection, lesional scalp punch biopsies and peripheral blood were taken from alopecia areata patients. Comment on this clone: Its antigen remains unknown.

CDR3 length equals 15 residues. J gave up 2 bases and V 1 base, and 4 bases lay outside the gene matches. From germline, CDR1 is SGHDN and CDR2 FVKESK. This chain connects TRBV14 to TRBJ2-7; TRBD2 matches 8 bases. The source of this sequence is a human donor with alopecia areata. Sequenced material: CD4+ T cells sorted from blood, taken at week 0. The CDR3 loop reads CASSQVTSGPYEQYF. CDR3 DNA: TGTGCCAGCAGCCAAGTAACTAGCGGCCCCTACGAGCAGTACTTC.